Shown below are 27 T cell receptor beta chains from a single sample sequenced in a study of blood T cell repertoires in COVID-19. The repertoire was sequenced with immunoSEQ multiplex PCR; TCRdb's copy has only in-frame clones and lacks some. Among fewer than 450,000 clones listed, around 87% were seen once. Sequencing used peripheral blood. The receptors originated from a woman aged 45-60 years with COVID-19, enrolled during active disease.

This rearrangement joins TRBV5-5 to TRBJ2-1; 7 positions agree with TRBD2. Germline V gives CDR1 SGHKS, CDR2 YYEKEE (reference sequence). The CDR3 is made up of 15 amino acids. V trimming: 4 bases; J trimming: 4 bases; junction bases outside the gene matches: 8. This chain's CDR3 is CASSPQAGDYNEQFF. DNA of the CDR3: TGTGCCAGCAGCCCTCAGGCGGGGGATTACAATGAGCAGTTCTTC.

V is TRBV2 and J is TRBJ2-1, with 7 positions matching TRBD2. V lost 5 bases, J lost 4 bases, and 11 bases stayed unmatched. This CDR3 spans 16 amino acids. Germline lookup yields CDR1 SNHLY and CDR2 FYNNEI. CDR3 nucleotide sequence: TGTGCCAGCAGTCGCATTAGCGGGCCGACATACAATGAGCAGTTCTTC. Translating gives CASSRISGPTYNEQFF.

The V call is TRBV5-4, the J call TRBJ2-1; 11 nucleotides agree with TRBD2. The CDR3 consists of 13 residues. With V trimmed by 8 bases and J by 5 bases, 3 bases remained unmatched. In germline, CDR1 is SGHNT, CDR2 YYREEE (reference sequence). DNA for the CDR3: TGTGCCAGTGGTAGCGGGAGGGACAATGAGCAGTTCTTC. Its translation: CASGSGRDNEQFF.

This clone was seen a few times. This chain connects TRBV7-9 to TRBJ2-7; TRBD1 aligns across 7 bases. Trimming cost V 8 bases and J 0 bases; bases outside gene matches: 1. Germline V gene data show CDR1 as SEHNR and CDR2 as FQNEAQ (reference sequence). CDR3 length equals 12 residues. CDR3 DNA sequence: TGTGCCAGCGGACAGGTCTCCTACGAGCAGTACTTC. Encoded protein: CASGQVSYEQYF. Full variable domain (rest looked up from reference TRBV7-9 and TRBJ2-7): DTGVSQNPRHKITKRGQNVTFRCDPISEHNRLYWYRQTLGQGPEFLTYFQNEAQLEKSRLLSDRFSAERPKGSFSTLEIQRTEQGDSAMYLCASGQVSYEQYFGPGTRLTVT.

This clone was counted a few times. The chain carries TRBV4-3 and TRBJ1-3; D is unresolved. Deletions cut 1 base from V and 0 bases from J, with 7 bases between. The length of the CDR3 is 15 residues. CDR1 is LGHNA, CDR2 YSLEER, per germline. DNA of the CDR3: TGCGCCAGCAGCCAAGGTCGGTTCTCTGGAAACACCATATATTTT. It is translated as CASSQGRFSGNTIYF.

This chain uses TRBV2 with TRBJ2-1; 9 bases match TRBD2. J lost 5 bases, V lost 0 bases, and 5 bases had no gene match. Germline CDR1 SNHLY, CDR2 FYNNEI. The CDR3 length is 16 residues. The CDR3 region is CASSEAWTSVNNEQFF. The CDR3 nucleotides are TGTGCCAGCAGTGAAGCCTGGACTAGCGTAAACAATGAGCAGTTCTTC.

The chain employs TRBV18 and TRBJ2-5; D is perhaps TRBD2 (6 bases). Between the trimmed V and J ends, which lost 1 base and 5 bases, there was a span of 11 bases. This CDR3 comprises 14 residues. Germline V gives CDR1 KGHSH, CDR2 LQKENI. CDR3 sequence: CASSPHPSGETQYF. CDR3 in DNA: TGTGCCAGCTCACCACACCCGAGCGGGGAGACCCAGTACTTC.

V and J are TRBV28 and TRBJ2-7, with D possibly matching TRBD2 (6 bases). V was shortened by 7 bases and J by 7 bases, with 17 bases between the two germline ends. Germline V CDR1 and CDR2: MDHEN, SYDVKM. The CDR3 covers 13 residues. DNA for the CDR3: TGTGCCAGCACTCCCTACCCTCGGGGGGAGCAGTACTTC. Its translation: CASTPYPRGEQYF. The complete variable domain, with remaining parts taken from reference TRBV28 and TRBJ2-7, reads DVKVTQSSRYLVKRTGEKVFLECVQDMDHENMFWYRQDPGLGLRLIYFSYDVKMKEKGDIPEGYSVSREKKERFSLILESASTNQTSMYLCASTPYPRGEQYFGPGTRLTVT.

V usage is TRBV28 and J usage is TRBJ1-2; 9 bases agree with TRBD1. CDR3 length: 16 amino acids. Germline V lookup: CDR1 MDHEN, CDR2 SYDVKM. V gave up 6 bases and J gave up 2 bases; unmatched junction bases: 10. The CDR3 region has the DNA TGTGCCAGCAGCCCTCCCCTCGGACAGGGGAACTATGGCTACACCTTC. It is translated as CASSPPLGQGNYGYTF.

The chain links TRBV5-1 to TRBJ2-1, with 9 nucleotides matching TRBD2. The CDR3 length is 16 residues. V trimming: 4 bases; J trimming: 3 bases; junction bases outside the gene matches: 8. Germline-derived CDR1 and CDR2 are SGHRS and YFSETQ. CDR3 residues: CASSRSSSGNYNEQFF. CDR3 coding DNA: TGCGCCAGCAGCCGGAGCTCTAGCGGGAACTACAATGAGCAGTTCTTC.

The rearrangement links TRBV5-4 to TRBJ2-5; 7 bases map to TRBD1. CDR3 length: 16 residues. Germline V gives CDR1 SGHNT, CDR2 YYREEE (reference sequence). V was clipped by 4 bases and J by 5 bases; unmatched bases: 14. The CDR3 DNA is TGTGCCAGCAGCCTATATGGACCAGGGGGACGGGAGACCCAGTACTTC. Its translation is CASSLYGPGGRETQYF.

In this sample, this clone turned up a few times. The chain combines TRBV20-1 with TRBJ2-7; D ambiguous. Trimming cost V 3 bases and J 1 base, with 4 bases left between them. CDR1 and CDR2 from the germline V gene are DFQATT and SNEGSKA (reference sequence). The CDR3 has 11 amino acids. Written as DNA, the CDR3 is TGCAGTGCTAGTCCGTCCTACGAGCAGTACTTC. It translates to CSASPSYEQYF.

The chain has TRBV6-2 or TRBV6-3 and TRBJ1-5; tentative D call: TRBD1 (5 bases). Germline loops: CDR1 MNHEY, CDR2 SVGEGT. Trimming left V 6 bases short and J 7 bases short, with 13 bases between. This CDR3 has 13 residues. The CDR3 here is CASSQSGRQPQHF. The DNA of the CDR3 is TGTGCCAGCAGCCAATCAGGGCGACAGCCCCAGCATTTT.

The chain recombines TRBV7-2 with TRBJ2-5; perhaps TRBD1 as D (6 bases). The ends were cut back, 0 bases at V and 1 base at J, with 9 bases in the middle. Germline CDR1 is SGHTA and CDR2 is FQGNSA. The CDR3 is 15 amino acids. The CDR3, as DNA: TGTGCCAGCAGCTTAGCCACAGGGTCCCAAGAGACCCAGTACTTC. Protein: CASSLATGSQETQYF. The variable domain in full, completed from reference TRBV7-2 and TRBJ2-5, reads GAGVSQSPSNKVTEKGKDVELRCDPISGHTALYWYRQSLGQGLEFLIYFQGNSAPDKSGLPSDRFSAERTGGSVSTLTIQRTQQEDSAVYLCASSLATGSQETQYFGPGTRLLVL.

The V and J genes are TRBV9 and TRBJ2-7, with 7 positions matching TRBD2. V dropped 0 bases and J dropped 1; count of bases not matched to a gene: 1. CDR3 size: 14 residues. CDR1 and CDR2 (germline): SGDLS, YYNGEE. In DNA form, the CDR3 reads TGTGCCAGCAGCGTAGGACTAGCATCCTACGAGCAGTACTTC. Its translation is CASSVGLASYEQYF.

J is TRBJ1-2 and V is TRBV28; D remains unclear. The CDR3 has 12 amino acids. V was cut by 3 bases and J by 8 bases, with 10 bases left in between. Germline V gives CDR1 MDHEN, CDR2 SYDVKM. The CDR3 spells CASSFLEGGYTF. CDR3 bases: TGTGCCAGCAGTTTTTTGGAGGGAGGCTACACCTTC.

The CDR3 region is CASSIGAQADGYTF. The CDR3 DNA is TGTGCCAGCAGCATAGGGGCCCAGGCTGATGGCTACACCTTC. V and J are TRBV7-9 and TRBJ1-2; tentatively, D is TRBD1 (5 bases). V gave up 5 bases and J gave up 6 bases, with 16 bases separating them. The CDR3 has 14 residues. Germline V CDR1 and CDR2: SEHNR, FQNEAQ (reference sequence).

This chain connects TRBV9 to TRBJ2-2; 14 bases are shared with TRBD2. The V segment lost 3 bases and the J segment 6 bases; nucleotides outside the gene matches: 4. The CDR3 has 16 amino acids. In germline, CDR1 is SGDLS, CDR2 YYNGEE. CDR3 sequence: CASSATSGRAAGELFF. The CDR3 bases are TGTGCCAGCAGCGCGACTAGCGGGAGGGCCGCCGGGGAGCTGTTTTTT.

J is TRBJ2-3 and V is TRBV7-8; 9 nucleotides agree with TRBD2. V was pared by 5 bases and J by 4 bases, with 1 base of the junction left unmatched. Germline V gene sequence: CDR1 SGHVS, CDR2 FQNEAQ. This CDR3 comprises 13 residues. The CDR3 DNA reads as TGTGCCAGCAGCCAGCGGGGGGCAGATACGCAGTATTTT. As protein: CASSQRGADTQYF.

The chain is built from TRBV11-2 and TRBJ2-7; D uncertain. This CDR3 is 14 amino acids long. Deletions cut 2 bases from V and 2 bases from J, with 10 bases between. CDR1 is SGHAT, CDR2 FQNNGV, per germline. The CDR3: CASSLSSYPYEQYF. In DNA form, the CDR3 reads TGTGCCAGCAGCTTAAGTAGTTACCCCTACGAGCAGTACTTC.

The chain links TRBV29-1 to TRBJ1-6; 7 nucleotides match TRBD1. The CDR3 runs to 13 residues. Trimming cost V 4 bases and J 9 bases; bases outside gene matches: 6. Germline CDR1 SQVTM, CDR2 ANQGSEA. CDR3 sequence: CSVGQGLGSPLHF. Written as DNA, the CDR3 is TGCAGCGTTGGACAGGGTTTGGGTTCACCCCTCCACTTT.

This rearrangement joins TRBV4-1 to TRBJ1-1, with a possible D match to TRBD1 (5 bases). The V end was cut by 5 bases, the J end by 4 bases, with 17 bases between. Germline V CDR1 and CDR2: MGHRA, YSYEKL. The CDR3 runs to 15 residues. CDR3 in DNA: TGCGCCAGCAGCTTCCAACAGGAGACGGTCACTGAAGCTTTCTTT. Translated: CASSFQQETVTEAFF.

The chain has TRBV29-1 and TRBJ1-2; TRBD1 is a possible D gene (6 bases). V was clipped by 1 base and J by 2 bases, with 11 bases between them. The CDR3 has 14 amino acids. CDR1 is SQVTM, CDR2 ANQGSEA, per germline. CDR3 in amino acids: CSVEGAGANYGYTF. CDR3 nucleotides: TGCAGCGTTGAAGGGGCAGGGGCGAACTATGGCTACACCTTC.

V and J are TRBV7-3 and TRBJ2-6, with 8 bases fitting TRBD1. CDR1 SGHTA and CDR2 FQGTGA come from the germline V gene. With V trimmed by 5 bases and J by 0 bases, 12 bases remained unmatched. CDR3 length equals 19 residues. The CDR3 here is CASSTRVGQGISGANVLTF. CDR3 DNA sequence: TGTGCCAGCAGCACCCGTGTCGGACAGGGAATCTCTGGGGCCAACGTCCTGACTTTC.

CDR3 sequence: CSAVAGDSYEQYF. CDR3 in DNA: TGCAGCGCGGTAGCGGGGGACTCCTACGAGCAGTACTTC. The chain joins TRBV29-1 to TRBJ2-7; TRBD2 aligns across 9 bases. The CDR3 runs to 13 residues. Per germline, CDR1 SQVTM and CDR2 ANQGSEA. The junction had 4 bases not matched to a gene; V was cut back by 7 bases and J by 0 bases.

The chain has TRBV3-1 (or the pseudogene TRBV3-2) and TRBJ1-2; D remains unclear. The CDR3 contains 17 residues. Germline values: CDR1 LGHDT, CDR2 YNNKEL (reference sequence). Trimming removed 0 bases from V and 2 bases from J, with 16 bases in between. For the CDR3, the DNA is TGTGCCAGCAGCCAAGATCTAATCGCGGGGATGAACTATGGCTACACCTTC. This encodes CASSQDLIAGMNYGYTF.

The chain links TRBV6-6 to TRBJ2-4, with 9 positions matching TRBD1. Per germline, CDR1 MNHNY and CDR2 SVGAGI (reference sequence). The CDR3 consists of 18 residues. Unmatched junction bases numbered 14, after V lost 5 bases and J lost 3 bases. The CDR3 spells CASSPDATGGWVKNIQYF. The CDR3 nucleotides read TGTGCCAGCAGTCCGGATGCTACAGGGGGCTGGGTCAAAAACATTCAGTACTTC.